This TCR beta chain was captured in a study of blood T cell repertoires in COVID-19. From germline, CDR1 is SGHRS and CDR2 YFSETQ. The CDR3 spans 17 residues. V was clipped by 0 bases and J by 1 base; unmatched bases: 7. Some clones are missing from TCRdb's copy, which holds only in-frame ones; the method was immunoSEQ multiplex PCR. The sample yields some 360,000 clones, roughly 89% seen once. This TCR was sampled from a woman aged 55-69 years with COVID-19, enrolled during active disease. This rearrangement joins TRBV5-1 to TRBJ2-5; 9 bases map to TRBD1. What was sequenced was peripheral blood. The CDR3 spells CASSLGPGQGPQETQYF. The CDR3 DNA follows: TGCGCCAGCAGCTTGGGGCCGGGACAGGGTCCCCAAGAGACCCAGTACTTC.